These 7 T cell receptor beta chains were all obtained from the same sample, sequenced in a study of siplizumab effects on memory and regulatory T cells. The table came from immunoSEQ multiplex PCR; TCRdb's copy has only in-frame clones and leaves some out. This table holds roughly 100,000 clones, about 94% found once. Sequenced material: Tregs sorted from blood. The origin of the receptors is a human donor in good health.

The gene calls are TRBV20-1 and TRBJ2-5, with 8 bases identical to TRBD1. V trimming: 6 bases; J trimming: 11 bases; junction bases outside the gene matches: 8. CDR1 and CDR2 (germline): DFQATT, SNEGSKA (reference sequence). The CDR3 loop spans 11 amino acids. Written as DNA, the CDR3 is TGCAGTGCCGGGACAGGCAGGGAGCAGTACTTC. Translating gives CSAGTGREQYF.

This clone was counted once. The chain has TRBV29-1 and TRBJ2-7, with a tentative D call TRBD1 (5 bases). Germline lookup yields CDR1 SQVTM and CDR2 ANQGSEA. Trimming shortened V by 7 bases and J by 0 bases, and 16 bases separated the two germline ends. This CDR3 has 14 residues. The CDR3 coding sequence is TGCAGCGCCTCGAAGGGGCCGGGCTCCTACGAGCAGTACTTC. This codes for CSASKGPGSYEQYF.

The rearrangement uses TRBV21-1 and TRBJ2-7; TRBD1 is taken as the D call from the table, unchecked against the DNA. TRBV21-1 is a pseudogene segment. This CDR3 has 14 amino acids. The CDR3 coding sequence is TGTGCCAGCAGCATTCCCGGGACAGGCTACGAGCAGTACTTC. This encodes CASSIPGTGYEQYF.

The chain uses TRBV7-3 and TRBJ2-5; D is undetermined. V lost 0 bases, J lost 3 bases, and 5 bases lay in between. The length of the CDR3 is 13 residues. CDR1 is SGHTA and CDR2 is FQGTGA in the germline V gene. The CDR3: CASSLTDEETQYF. In DNA, the CDR3 is TGTGCCAGCAGCTTAACCGACGAAGAGACCCAGTACTTC.

V usage is TRBV18 and J usage is TRBJ1-2, with D uncertain. Deletions cut 3 bases from V and 4 bases from J, with 15 bases between. CDR1 KGHSH and CDR2 LQKENI come from the germline V gene. CDR3 length: 15 amino acids. The CDR3 DNA reads TGTGCCAGCTCACCTCTTTCCGAACCTCCCTATGGCTACACCTTC. Protein product: CASSPLSEPPYGYTF.

The rearrangement uses TRBV5-1 and TRBJ2-5, with D tentatively TRBD1 or TRBD2 (6 bases each). Looked up from germline, CDR1 is SGHRS and CDR2 is YFSETQ. The CDR3 totals 15 residues. V lost 1 base and J 0 bases, leaving 10 bases between the germline ends. The CDR3 bases are TGCGCCAGCAGCTTGACTAGGGGGGACCAAGAGACCCAGTACTTC. This sequence encodes CASSLTRGDQETQYF.

V gene TRBV29-1 combines with J gene TRBJ1-5; 8 bases align to TRBD1. Trimming took 6 bases from V and 3 from J; bases not matched to a gene: 4. CDR1 SQVTM and CDR2 ANQGSEA come from the germline V gene. The CDR3 covers 13 residues. The CDR3 is CSVSTGVNQPQHF. For the CDR3, the DNA is TGCAGCGTCTCGACAGGGGTCAATCAGCCCCAGCATTTT.